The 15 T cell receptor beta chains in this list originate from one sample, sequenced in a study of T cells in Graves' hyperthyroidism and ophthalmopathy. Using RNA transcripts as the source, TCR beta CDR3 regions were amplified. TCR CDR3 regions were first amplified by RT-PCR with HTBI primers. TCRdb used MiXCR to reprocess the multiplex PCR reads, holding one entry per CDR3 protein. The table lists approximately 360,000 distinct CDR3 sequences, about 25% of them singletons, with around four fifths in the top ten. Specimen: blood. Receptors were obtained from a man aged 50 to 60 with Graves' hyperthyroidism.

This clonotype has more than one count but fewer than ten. The CDR3 sequence is CASSKGPLSGNTIYF. The DNA for the CDR3 is TGCGCCAGCAGTAAGGGGCCACTCTCTGGAAACACCATATATTTT. The chain recombines TRBV5-1 with TRBJ1-3, with D perhaps matching TRBD1 (5 bases). The CDR3 spans 15 residues. V gave up 5 bases and J gave up 0 bases, with 12 bases separating them. Germline values: CDR1 SGHRS, CDR2 YFSETQ.

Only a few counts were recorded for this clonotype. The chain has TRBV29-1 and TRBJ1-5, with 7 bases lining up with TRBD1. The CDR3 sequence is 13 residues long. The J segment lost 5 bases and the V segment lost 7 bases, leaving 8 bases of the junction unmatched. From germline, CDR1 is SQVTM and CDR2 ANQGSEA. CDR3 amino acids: CSGAQGTDQPQHF. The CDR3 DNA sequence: TGCAGCGGCGCACAGGGGACAGATCAGCCCCAGCATTTT.

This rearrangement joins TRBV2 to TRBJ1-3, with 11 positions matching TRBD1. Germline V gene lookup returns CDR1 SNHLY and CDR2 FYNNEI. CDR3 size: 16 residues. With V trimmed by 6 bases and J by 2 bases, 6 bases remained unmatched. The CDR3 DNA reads TGTGCCAGCAGCCTCTCGGGACAGGGGGCTGGAAACACCATATATTTT. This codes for CASSLSGQGAGNTIYF.

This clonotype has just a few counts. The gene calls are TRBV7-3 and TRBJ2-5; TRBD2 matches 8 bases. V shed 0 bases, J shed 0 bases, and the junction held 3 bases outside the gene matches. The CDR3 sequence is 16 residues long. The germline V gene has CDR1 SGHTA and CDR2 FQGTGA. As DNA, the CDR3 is TGTGCCAGCAGCTTAACAACTAGCGGTCACCAAGAGACCCAGTACTTC. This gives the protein CASSLTTSGHQETQYF.

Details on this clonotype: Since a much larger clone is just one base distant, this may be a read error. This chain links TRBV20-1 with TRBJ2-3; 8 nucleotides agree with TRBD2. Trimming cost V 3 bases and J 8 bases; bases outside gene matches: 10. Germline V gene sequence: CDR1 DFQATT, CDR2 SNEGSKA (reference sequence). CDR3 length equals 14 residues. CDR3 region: CSASRSGSVGTQYF. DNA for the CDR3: TGCAGTGCTAGTCGCAGCGGGAGTGTGGGTACGCAGTATTTT.

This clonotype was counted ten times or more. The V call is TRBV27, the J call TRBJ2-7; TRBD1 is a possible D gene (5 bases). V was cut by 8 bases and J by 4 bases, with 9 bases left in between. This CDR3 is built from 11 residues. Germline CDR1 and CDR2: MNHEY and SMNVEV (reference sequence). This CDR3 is CASGARYEQYF. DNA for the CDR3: TGTGCCAGCGGGGCGCGGTACGAGCAGTACTTC.

CDR3 in DNA: TGTGCCAGCACTCGGGCGTTAGGCACTGAAGCTTTCTTT. Translation gives CASTRALGTEAFF. The V gene is TRBV12-3 or TRBV12-4, the J gene TRBJ1-1; no clear D. The CDR3 is made up of 13 amino acids. V was clipped by 7 bases and J by 4 bases, with 13 bases between them.

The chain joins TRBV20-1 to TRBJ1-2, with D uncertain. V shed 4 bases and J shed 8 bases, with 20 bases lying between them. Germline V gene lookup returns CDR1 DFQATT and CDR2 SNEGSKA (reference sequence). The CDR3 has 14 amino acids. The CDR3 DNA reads TGCAGTGCTATGGTCCCGAGGCACACGGCAGGCTACACCTTC. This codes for CSAMVPRHTAGYTF.

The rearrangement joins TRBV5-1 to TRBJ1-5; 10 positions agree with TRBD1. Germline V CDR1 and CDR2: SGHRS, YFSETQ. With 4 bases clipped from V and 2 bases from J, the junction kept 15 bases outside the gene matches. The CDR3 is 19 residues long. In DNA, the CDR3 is TGCGCCAGCAGCCCCTGGGCCGGGACAGGGGTAGAGGGCAATCAGCCCCAGCATTTT. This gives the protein CASSPWAGTGVEGNQPQHF.

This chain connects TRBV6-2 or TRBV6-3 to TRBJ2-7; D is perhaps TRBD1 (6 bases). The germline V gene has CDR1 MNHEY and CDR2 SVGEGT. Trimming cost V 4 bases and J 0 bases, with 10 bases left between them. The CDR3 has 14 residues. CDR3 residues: CASSSGQNSYEQYF. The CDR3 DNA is TGTGCCAGCAGTTCGGGACAAAACTCCTACGAGCAGTACTTC.

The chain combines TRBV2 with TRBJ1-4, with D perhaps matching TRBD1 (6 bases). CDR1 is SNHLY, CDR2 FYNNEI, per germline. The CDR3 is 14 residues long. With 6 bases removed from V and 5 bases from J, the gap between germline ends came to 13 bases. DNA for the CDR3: TGTGCCAGCAGGCCGGACAGTCCCAATGAAAAACTGTTTTTT. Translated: CASRPDSPNEKLFF.

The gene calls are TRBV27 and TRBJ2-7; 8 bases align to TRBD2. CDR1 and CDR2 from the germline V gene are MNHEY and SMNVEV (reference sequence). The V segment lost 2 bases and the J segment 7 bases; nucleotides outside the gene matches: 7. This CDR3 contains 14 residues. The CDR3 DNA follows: TGTGCCAGCAGTTTAACCGGGAGGGCCAGGGAGCAGTACTTC. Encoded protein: CASSLTGRAREQYF.

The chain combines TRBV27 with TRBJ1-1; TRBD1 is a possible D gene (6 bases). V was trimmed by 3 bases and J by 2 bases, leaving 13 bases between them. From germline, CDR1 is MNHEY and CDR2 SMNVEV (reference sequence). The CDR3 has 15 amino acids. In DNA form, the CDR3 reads TGTGCCAGCAGTTTTTACGGAGGGGGAAACACTGAAGCTTTCTTT. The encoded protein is CASSFYGGGNTEAFF.

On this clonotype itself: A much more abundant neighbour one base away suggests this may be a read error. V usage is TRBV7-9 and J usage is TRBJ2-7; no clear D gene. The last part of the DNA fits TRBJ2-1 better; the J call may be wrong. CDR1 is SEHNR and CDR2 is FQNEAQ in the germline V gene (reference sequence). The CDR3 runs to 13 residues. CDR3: CASTSPGSYEQFF. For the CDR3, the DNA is TGTGCCAGCACCTCTCCGGGTTCCTACGAGCAGTTCTTC.

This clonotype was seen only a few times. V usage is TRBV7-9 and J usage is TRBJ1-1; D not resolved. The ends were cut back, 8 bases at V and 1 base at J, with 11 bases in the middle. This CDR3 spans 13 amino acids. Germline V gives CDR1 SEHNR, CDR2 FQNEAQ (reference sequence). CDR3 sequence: CASLRTPNTEAFF. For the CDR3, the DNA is TGTGCCAGCCTCCGGACCCCGAACACTGAAGCTTTCTTT.